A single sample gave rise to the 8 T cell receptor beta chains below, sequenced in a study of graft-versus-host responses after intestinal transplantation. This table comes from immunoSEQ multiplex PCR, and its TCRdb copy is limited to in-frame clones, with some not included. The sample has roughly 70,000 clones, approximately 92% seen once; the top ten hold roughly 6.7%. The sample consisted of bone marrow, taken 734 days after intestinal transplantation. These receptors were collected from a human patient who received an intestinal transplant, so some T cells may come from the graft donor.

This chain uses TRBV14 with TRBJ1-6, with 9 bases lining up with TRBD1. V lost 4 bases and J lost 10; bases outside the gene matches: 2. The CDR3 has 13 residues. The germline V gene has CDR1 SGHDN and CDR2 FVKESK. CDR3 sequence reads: CASSLQGASPLHF. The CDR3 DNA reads TGTGCCAGCAGCCTACAGGGGGCCTCACCCCTCCACTTT.

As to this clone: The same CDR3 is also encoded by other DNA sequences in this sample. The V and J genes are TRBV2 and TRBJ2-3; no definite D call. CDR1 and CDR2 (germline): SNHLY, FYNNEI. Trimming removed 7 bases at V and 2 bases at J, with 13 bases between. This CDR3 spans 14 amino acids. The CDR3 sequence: CASTVGQHTDTQYF. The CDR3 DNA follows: TGTGCCAGCACTGTTGGGCAGCACACAGATACGCAGTATTTT.

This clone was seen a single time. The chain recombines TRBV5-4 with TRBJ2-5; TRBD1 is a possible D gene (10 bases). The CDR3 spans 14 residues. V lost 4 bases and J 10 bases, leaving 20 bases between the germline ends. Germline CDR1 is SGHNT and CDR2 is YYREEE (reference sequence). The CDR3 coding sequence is TGTGCCAGCAGCCTAGCGGGACAGGGGTTGGACCAGTACTTC. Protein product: CASSLAGQGLDQYF.

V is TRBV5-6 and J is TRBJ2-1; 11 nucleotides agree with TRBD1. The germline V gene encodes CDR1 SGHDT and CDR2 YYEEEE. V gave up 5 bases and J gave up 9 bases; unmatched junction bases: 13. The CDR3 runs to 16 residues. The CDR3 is CASRGGLRTGGGEQFF. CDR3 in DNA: TGTGCCAGCAGGGGAGGGTTAAGGACAGGGGGCGGTGAGCAGTTCTTC.

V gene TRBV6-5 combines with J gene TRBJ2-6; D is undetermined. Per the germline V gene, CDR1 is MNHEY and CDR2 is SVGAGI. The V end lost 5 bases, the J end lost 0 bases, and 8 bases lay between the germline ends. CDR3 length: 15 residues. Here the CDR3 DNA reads TGTGCCAGCAGTCGAACTAACTCTGGGGCCAACGTCCTGACTTTC. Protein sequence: CASSRTNSGANVLTF.

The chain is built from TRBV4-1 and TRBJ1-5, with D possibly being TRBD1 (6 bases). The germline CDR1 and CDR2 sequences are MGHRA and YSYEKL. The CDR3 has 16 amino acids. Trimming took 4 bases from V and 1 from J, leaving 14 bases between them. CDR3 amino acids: CASSLGASLSNQPQHF. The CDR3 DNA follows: TGCGCCAGCAGCCTGGGGGCCAGCCTAAGCAATCAGCCCCAGCATTTT.

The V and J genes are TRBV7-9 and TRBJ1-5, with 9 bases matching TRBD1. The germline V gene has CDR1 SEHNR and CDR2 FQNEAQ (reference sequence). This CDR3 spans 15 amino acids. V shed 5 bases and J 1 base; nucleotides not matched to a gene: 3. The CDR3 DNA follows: TGTGCCAGCAGCAGCGGACAGGGGAGCAATCAGCCCCAGCATTTT. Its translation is CASSSGQGSNQPQHF. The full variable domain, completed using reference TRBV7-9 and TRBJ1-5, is DTGVSQNPRHKITKRGQNVTFRCDPISEHNRLYWYRQTLGQGPEFLTYFQNEAQLEKSRLLSDRFSAERPKGSFSTLEIQRTEQGDSAMYLCASSSGQGSNQPQHFGDGTRLSIL.

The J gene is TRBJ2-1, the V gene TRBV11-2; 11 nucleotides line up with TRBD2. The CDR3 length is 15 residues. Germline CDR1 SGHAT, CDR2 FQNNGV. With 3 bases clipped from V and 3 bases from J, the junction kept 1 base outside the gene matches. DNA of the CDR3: TGTGCCAGCAGCTTTACTAGCGGGGGCTACAATGAGCAGTTCTTC. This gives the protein CASSFTSGGYNEQFF.